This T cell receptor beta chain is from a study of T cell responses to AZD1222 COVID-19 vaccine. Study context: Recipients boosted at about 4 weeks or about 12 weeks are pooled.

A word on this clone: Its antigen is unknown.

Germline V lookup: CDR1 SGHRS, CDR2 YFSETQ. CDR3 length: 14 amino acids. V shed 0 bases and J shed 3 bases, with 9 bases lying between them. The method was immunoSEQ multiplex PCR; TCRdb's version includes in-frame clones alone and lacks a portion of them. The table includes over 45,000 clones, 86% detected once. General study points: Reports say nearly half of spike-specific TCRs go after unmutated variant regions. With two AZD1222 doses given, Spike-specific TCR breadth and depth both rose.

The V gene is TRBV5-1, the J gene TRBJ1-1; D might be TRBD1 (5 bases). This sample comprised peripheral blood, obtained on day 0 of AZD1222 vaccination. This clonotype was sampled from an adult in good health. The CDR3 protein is CASSLGGPDTEAFF. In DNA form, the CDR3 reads TGCGCCAGCAGCTTGGGGGGCCCGGACACTGAAGCTTTCTTT.